This TCR beta chain emerged from a study of T cells in Graves' hyperthyroidism and ophthalmopathy. Study as a whole: Peripheral blood sampling occurred at initial diagnosis, before any treatment. General observations from the study: Blood also contained most expanded thyroid clonotypes above 0.001.

With respect to this clonotype: What it binds is unknown.

What was amplified from RNA transcripts were TCR beta CDR3 regions. When the TCR CDR3 underwent first-round RT-PCR, the HTBI primer set was used. TCRdb independently ran MiXCR on the multiplex PCR reads; one entry per CDR3 protein. The data show 250,000 to 300,000 distinct CDR3 sequences, 15% to 20% seen once. Deletions cut 5 bases from V and 3 bases from J, with 16 bases between. CDR1 SGHVS and CDR2 FNYEAQ come from the germline V gene. The CDR3 sequence is 16 residues long. This TCR was sampled from a man aged 50-60 years with Graves' ophthalmopathy. The sequenced material came from blood. This sequence joins TRBV7-6 and TRBJ2-2; D gene unclear. CDR3 coding DNA: TGTGCCAGCAGCCCCTCGGGCGGAACGGACACCGGGGAGCTGTTTTTT. Translated, it gives CASSPSGGTDTGELFF.